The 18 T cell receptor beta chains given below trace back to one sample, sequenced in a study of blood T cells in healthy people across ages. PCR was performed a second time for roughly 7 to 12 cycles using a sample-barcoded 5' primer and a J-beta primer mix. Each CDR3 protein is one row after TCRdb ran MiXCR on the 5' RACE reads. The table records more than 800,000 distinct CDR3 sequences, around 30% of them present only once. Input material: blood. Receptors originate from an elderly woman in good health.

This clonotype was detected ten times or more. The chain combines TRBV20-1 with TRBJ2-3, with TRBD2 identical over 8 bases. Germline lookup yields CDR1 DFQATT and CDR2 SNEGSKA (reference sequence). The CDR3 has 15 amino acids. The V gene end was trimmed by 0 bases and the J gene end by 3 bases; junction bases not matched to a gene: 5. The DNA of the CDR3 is TGCAGTGCTAGAGATCCGGGAGGGGGAACAGATACGCAGTATTTT. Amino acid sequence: CSARDPGGGTDTQYF.

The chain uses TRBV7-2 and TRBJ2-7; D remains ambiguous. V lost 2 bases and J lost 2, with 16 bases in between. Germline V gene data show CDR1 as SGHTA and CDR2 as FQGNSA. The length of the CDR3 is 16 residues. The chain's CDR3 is CASSLSARTAPYEQYF. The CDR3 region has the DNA TGTGCCAGCAGCTTAAGCGCCCGAACAGCCCCCTACGAGCAGTACTTC.

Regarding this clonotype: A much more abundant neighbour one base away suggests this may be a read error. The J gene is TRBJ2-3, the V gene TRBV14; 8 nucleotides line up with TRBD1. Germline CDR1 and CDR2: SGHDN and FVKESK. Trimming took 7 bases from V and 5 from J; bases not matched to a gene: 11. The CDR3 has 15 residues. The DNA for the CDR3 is TGTGCCAGCAACCACCGACAGGGGCTGGGAGATACGCAGTATTTT. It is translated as CASNHRQGLGDTQYF.

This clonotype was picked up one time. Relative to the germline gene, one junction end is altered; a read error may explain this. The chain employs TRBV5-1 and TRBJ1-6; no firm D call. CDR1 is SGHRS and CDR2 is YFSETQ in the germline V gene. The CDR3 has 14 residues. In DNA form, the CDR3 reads TGCGCCAGCAGCCTGCGGGAGGCTCGGTCACCCCGCCACTTT. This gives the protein CASSLREARSPRHF.

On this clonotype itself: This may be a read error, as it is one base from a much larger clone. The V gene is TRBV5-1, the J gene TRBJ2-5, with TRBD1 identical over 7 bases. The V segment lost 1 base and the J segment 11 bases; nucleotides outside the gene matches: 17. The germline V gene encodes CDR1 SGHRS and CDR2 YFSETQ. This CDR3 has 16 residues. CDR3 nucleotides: TGCGCCAGCAGCTTGAAGGACAGGATGGACAACAATGAGCAGTACTTC. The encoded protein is CASSLKDRMDNNEQYF. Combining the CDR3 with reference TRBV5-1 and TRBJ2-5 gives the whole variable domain KAGVTQTPRYLIKTRGQQVTLSCSPISGHRSVSWYQQTPGQGLQFLFEYFSETQRNKGNFPGRFSGRQFSNSRSEMNVSTLELGDSALYLCASSLKDRMDNNEQYFGPGTRLLVL.

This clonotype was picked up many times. The CDR3 sequence: CSVDRGGETQYF. The CDR3, as DNA: TGCAGCGTTGACAGGGGGGGGGAGACCCAGTACTTC. This chain links TRBV29-1 with TRBJ2-5; D tentatively fits TRBD1 or TRBD2 (7 bases each). Trimming took off 3 bases at V and 5 bases at J, with 10 bases between the two ends. Germline-derived CDR1 and CDR2 are SQVTM and ANQGSEA. CDR3 length: 12 amino acids.

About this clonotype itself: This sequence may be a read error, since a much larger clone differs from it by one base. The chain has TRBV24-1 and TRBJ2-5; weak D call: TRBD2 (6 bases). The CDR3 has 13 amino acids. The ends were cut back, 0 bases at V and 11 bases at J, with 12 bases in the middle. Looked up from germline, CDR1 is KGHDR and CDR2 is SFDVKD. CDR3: CATSDLRRGEQYF. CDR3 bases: TGTGCCACCAGTGATTTGCGGAGGGGTGAGCAGTACTTC.

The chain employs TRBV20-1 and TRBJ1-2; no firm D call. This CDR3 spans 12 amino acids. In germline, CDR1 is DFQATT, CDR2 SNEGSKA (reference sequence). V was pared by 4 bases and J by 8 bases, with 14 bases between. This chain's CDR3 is CSATGPGRGYTF. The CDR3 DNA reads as TGCAGTGCTACCGGCCCAGGAAGGGGCTACACCTTC.

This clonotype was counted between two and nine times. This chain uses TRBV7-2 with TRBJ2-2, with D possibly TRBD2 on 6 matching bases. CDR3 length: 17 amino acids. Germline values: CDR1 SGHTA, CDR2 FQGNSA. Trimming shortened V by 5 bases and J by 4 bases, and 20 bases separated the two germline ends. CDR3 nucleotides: TGTGCCAGCAGCGCCCACCCGGCGGGACGGACCACCGGGGAGCTGTTTTTT. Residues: CASSAHPAGRTTGELFF. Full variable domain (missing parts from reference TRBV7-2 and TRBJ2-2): GAGVSQSPSNKVTEKGKDVELRCDPISGHTALYWYRQSLGQGLEFLIYFQGNSAPDKSGLPSDRFSAERTGGSVSTLTIQRTQQEDSAVYLCASSAHPAGRTTGELFFGEGSRLTVL.

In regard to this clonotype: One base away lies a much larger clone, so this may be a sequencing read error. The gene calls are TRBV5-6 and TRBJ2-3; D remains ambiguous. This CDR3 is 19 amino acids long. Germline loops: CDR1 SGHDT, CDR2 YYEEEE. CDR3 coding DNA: TGTACCAGCAGCTTGGACGGAGTACCCATTCTGTCTAGCACAGATACGCAGTATTTT. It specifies CTSSLDGVPILSSTDTQYF.

The CDR3 nucleotides are TGTGCCAGCAGCTTAGGGGGGGTTCCCTACGAGCAGTACTTC. This gives the protein CASSLGGVPYEQYF. The rearrangement uses TRBV7-9 and TRBJ2-7; D perhaps matches TRBD2 (6 bases). Germline V gives CDR1 SEHNR, CDR2 FQNEAQ (reference sequence). This CDR3 has 14 amino acids. Between the trimmed V and J ends, which lost 1 base and 2 bases, there was a span of 9 bases.

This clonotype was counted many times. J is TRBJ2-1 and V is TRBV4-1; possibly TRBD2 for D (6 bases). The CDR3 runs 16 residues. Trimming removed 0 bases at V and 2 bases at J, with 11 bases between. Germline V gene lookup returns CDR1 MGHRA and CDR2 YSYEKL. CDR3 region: CASSQDSGVTYNEQFF. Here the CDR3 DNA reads TGCGCCAGCAGCCAAGACTCGGGGGTAACCTACAATGAGCAGTTCTTC.

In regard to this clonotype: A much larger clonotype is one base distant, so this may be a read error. In DNA, the CDR3 is TGTGCCAGCAGTTTTTGGGCGGGGGGGCCCTCAGATACGGAGTATTTT. It is translated as CASSFWAGGPSDTEYF. This chain joins TRBV12-3 or TRBV12-4 and TRBJ2-3, with 9 bases matching TRBD2. CDR3 size: 16 residues.

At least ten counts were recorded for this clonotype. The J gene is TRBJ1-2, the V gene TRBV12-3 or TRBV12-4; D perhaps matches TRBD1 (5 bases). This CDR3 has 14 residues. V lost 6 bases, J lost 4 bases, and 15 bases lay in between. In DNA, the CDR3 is TGTGCCAGCAGACCGGGACCCGGTGGCTATGGCTACACCTTC. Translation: CASRPGPGGYGYTF.

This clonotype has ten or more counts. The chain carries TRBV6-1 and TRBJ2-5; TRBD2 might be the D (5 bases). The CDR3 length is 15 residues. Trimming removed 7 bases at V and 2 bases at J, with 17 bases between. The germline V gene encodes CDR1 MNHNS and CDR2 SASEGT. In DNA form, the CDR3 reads TGTGCCAGCATGACGAGGGCTCGCTGGCAAGAGACCCAGTACTTC. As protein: CASMTRARWQETQYF.

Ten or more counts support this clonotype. The CDR3 reads CSAPIPLAGQETQYF. CDR3 bases: TGCAGTGCTCCTATCCCCCTAGCGGGGCAAGAGACCCAGTACTTC. The chain carries TRBV20-1 and TRBJ2-5, with 9 nucleotides matching TRBD2. The germline V gene has CDR1 DFQATT and CDR2 SNEGSKA (reference sequence). V shed 5 bases, J shed 2 bases, and the junction held 9 bases outside the gene matches. The CDR3 length is 15 residues.

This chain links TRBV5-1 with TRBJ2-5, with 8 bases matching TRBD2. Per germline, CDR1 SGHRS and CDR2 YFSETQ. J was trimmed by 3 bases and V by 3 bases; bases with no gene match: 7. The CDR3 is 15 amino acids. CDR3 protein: CASSYHGGVEETQYF. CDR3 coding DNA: TGCGCCAGCAGCTATCACGGGGGGGTGGAAGAGACCCAGTACTTC.

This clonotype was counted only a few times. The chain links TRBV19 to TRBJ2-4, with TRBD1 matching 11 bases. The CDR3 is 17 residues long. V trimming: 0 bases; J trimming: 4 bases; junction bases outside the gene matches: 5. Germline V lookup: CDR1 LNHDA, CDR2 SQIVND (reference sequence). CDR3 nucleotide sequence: TGTGCCAGTAGTATAGATTTGGGGACAGGGGGTAAAAACATTCAGTACTTC. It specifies CASSIDLGTGGKNIQYF.